This is a list of T cell receptor beta chains from one sample in a study of shared clonotypes between healthy human individuals. Generated by immunoSEQ multiplex PCR, the TCRdb table keeps only in-frame clones and is missing some. The sample includes hundreds of thousands of clones, roughly 72% of them seen just once. The sample comprised memory CD4+ T cells sorted from blood. The receptors shown here come from a woman aged 25 to 39 in good health. Each CDR3 is given without its conserved first and last residue. The D gene is left open where the match is weak.

V,D,CDR3
TRBV2,.,ASSEERYSNQPQH
TRBV28,.,ASRSSGADYGYT
TRBV5-4,TRBD1,ASRSGDRVTDTQY
TRBV7-2,.,ASSLSSPGETQY
TRBV6-6,.,ASGKGDSYEQY
TRBV27,.,ASSSFGGRNEQF
TRBV29-1,TRBD2,SAQLSGSWNEQF
TRBV6-1,.,ASSDRPYGYT
TRBV27,.,ASSSQDGYGYT
TRBV28,.,ASSLSAPGELF
TRBV30,TRBD2,AWRTSGSNEQF
TRBV7-9,.,ASSLENTGELF
TRBV30,.,AWSNVNSNQPQH
TRBV7-9,.,ASNQWGRREQY
TRBV7-9,.,ASSSQLVLATEAF
TRBV5-1,TRBD2,ASSPSTGTSNEQF
TRBV6-1,TRBD1,ASSEQGAFLPFLNTEAF
TRBV5-1,.,ASSFAGTPTGELF
TRBV5-1,.,ASRSGQWNTGELF
TRBV28,.,ASSWDGYNEQV
TRBV28,.,ASNLYGSTDTQY
TRBV27,TRBD1,ASRAGTGYGNTIY
TRBV5-1,.,ASSLDNSNQPQH
TRBV19,.,ASSIGASGNTIY
TRBV7-8,.,ASSLGREKLF
TRBV11-2,.,ASRNMKTISKNTGELF
TRBV5-1,TRBD1,ASSLAPSGTGNTEAF
TRBV28,.,ASRWGDHSNQPQH
TRBV19,TRBD2,ASSSLTGLAGGEQY
TRBV5-1,.,ASSLDGRVLREQY
TRBV14,.,ASSPLGYEQY
TRBV5-4,.,ASSLYQGGSYEQY
TRBV18,TRBD1,ASSPIGQGIANEKLF
TRBV30,.,AWTGSAGEQY
TRBV28,TRBD2,ASIKTSGRSYEQY
TRBV11-2,.,ASSLDQDRPYGYT
TRBV18,TRBD2,ASSPVGGTWNEQY
TRBV28,.,ASSYKIRAAETYEQY
TRBV5-4,.,ASSLYPNNEKLF
TRBV9,TRBD1,ASSVGTGLYEQY
TRBV18,.,ASSPQGYNEQF
TRBV19,.,ASSIKETRNTGELF
TRBV29-1,TRBD1,SVPGTGYETQY
TRBV7-6,.,ASSKSGLMPYEQY
TRBV28,.,ASSREGTEAF
TRBV5-1,TRBD2,ASSKGLAVLITDTQY
TRBV6-5,.,ASSYSQGPYEQY
TRBV6-5,.,ASSRQENQPQH
TRBV15,TRBD1,ATAGTGYTEAF
TRBV11-2,TRBD1,ASSFGTQGGVEKLF
TRBV4-1,TRBD1,ASSYRGVGGELF
TRBV4-2,TRBD1,ASRERTGPHEQF
TRBV28,.,ASSLPGGGGYT
TRBV5-1,.,ASSLDRMNTEAF